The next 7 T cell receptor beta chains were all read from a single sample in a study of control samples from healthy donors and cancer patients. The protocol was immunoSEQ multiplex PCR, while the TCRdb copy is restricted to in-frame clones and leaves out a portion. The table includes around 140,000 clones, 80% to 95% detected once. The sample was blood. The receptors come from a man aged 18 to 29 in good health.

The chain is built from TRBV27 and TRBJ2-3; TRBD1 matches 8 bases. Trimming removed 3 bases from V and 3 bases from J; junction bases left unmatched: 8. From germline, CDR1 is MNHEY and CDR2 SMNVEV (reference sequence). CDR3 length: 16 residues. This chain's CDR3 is CASSLQPRTGTDTQYF. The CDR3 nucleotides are TGTGCCAGCAGTTTGCAACCCCGGACAGGGACAGATACGCAGTATTTT.

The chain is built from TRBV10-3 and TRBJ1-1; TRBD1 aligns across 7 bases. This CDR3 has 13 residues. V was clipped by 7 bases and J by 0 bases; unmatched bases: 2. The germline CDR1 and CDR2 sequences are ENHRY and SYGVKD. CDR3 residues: CAIKQGMNTEAFF. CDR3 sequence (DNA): TGTGCCATCAAACAGGGGATGAACACTGAAGCTTTCTTT.

In nucleotides, the CDR3 is TGTGCCAGCAGAGACGGACATATCTCTGGAAACACCATATATTTT. It specifies CASRDGHISGNTIYF. J is TRBJ1-3 and V is TRBV6-6; tentatively, D is TRBD1 (5 bases). This CDR3 has 15 residues. Trimming cost V 6 bases and J 0 bases, with 12 bases left between them. Germline CDR1 reads MNHNY; CDR2 reads SVGAGI (reference sequence).

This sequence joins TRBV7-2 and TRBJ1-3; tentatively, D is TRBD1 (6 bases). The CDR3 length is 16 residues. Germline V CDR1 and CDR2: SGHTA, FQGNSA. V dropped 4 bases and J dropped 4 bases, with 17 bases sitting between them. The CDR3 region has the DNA TGTGCCAGCAGCTCACCCCGGACAGATGACGGAAACACCATATATTTT. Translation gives CASSSPRTDDGNTIYF.

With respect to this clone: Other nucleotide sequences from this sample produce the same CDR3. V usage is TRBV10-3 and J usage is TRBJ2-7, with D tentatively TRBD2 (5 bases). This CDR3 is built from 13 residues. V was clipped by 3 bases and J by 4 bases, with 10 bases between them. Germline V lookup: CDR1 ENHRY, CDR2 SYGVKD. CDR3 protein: CAISDSAGYEQYF. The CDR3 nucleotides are TGTGCCATCAGTGACTCTGCGGGTTACGAGCAGTACTTC.

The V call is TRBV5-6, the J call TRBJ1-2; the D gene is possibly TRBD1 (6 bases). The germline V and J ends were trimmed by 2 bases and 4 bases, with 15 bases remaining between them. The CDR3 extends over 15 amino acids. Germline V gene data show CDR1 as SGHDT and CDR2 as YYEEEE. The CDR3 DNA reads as TGTGCCAGCAGCTTTAGTCGGACAGCCGTCTATGGCTACACCTTC. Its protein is CASSFSRTAVYGYTF.

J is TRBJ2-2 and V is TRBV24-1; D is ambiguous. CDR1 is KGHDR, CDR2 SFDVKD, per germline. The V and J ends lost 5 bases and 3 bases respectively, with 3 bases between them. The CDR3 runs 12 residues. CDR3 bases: TGTGCCACCAGTGCCCACACCGGGGAGCTGTTTTTT. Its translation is CATSAHTGELFF.